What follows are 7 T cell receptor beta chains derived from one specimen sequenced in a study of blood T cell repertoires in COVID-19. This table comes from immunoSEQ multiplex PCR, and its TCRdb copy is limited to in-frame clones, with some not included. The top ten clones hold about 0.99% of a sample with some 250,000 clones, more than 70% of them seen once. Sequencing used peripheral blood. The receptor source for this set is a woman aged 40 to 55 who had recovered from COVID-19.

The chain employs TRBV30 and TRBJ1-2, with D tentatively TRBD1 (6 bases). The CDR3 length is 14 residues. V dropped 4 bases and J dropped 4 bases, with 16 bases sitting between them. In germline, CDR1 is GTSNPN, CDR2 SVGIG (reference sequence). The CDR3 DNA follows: TGTGCCTGGACCGGGGTGGGGGCGGCCTATGGCTACACCTTC. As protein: CAWTGVGAAYGYTF.

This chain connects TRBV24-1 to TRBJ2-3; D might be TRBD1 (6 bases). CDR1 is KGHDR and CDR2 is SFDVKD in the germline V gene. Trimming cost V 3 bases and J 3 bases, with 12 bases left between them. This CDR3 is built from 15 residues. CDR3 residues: CATSDHGDTTDTQYF. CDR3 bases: TGTGCCACCAGTGATCATGGGGACACAACAGATACGCAGTATTTT.

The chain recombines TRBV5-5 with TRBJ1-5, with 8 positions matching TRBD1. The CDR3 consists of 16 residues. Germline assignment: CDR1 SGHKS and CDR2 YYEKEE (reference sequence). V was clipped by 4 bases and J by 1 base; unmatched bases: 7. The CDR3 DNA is TGTGCCAGCAGCGGACACAGGGGGATGAGCAATCAGCCCCAGCATTTT. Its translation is CASSGHRGMSNQPQHF.

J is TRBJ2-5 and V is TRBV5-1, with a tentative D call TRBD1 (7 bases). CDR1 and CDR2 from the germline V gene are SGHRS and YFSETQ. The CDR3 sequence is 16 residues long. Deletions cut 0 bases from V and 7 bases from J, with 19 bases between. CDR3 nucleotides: TGCGCCAGCAGCTTGGCCGAAACAGGGGCCGGGGGGACCCAGTACTTC. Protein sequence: CASSLAETGAGGTQYF.

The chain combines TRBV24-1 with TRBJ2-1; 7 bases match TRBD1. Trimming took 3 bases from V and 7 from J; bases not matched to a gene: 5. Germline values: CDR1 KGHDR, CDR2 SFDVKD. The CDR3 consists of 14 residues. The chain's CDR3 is CATSDLRQGNEQFF. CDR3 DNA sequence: TGTGCCACCAGTGATCTCAGACAGGGTAATGAGCAGTTCTTC.

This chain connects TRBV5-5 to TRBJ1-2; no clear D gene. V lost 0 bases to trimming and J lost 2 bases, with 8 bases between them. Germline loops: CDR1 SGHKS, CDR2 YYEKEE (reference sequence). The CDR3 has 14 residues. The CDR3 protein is CASSLDSTNYGYTF. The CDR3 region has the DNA TGTGCCAGCAGCTTGGACAGCACGAACTATGGCTACACCTTC.

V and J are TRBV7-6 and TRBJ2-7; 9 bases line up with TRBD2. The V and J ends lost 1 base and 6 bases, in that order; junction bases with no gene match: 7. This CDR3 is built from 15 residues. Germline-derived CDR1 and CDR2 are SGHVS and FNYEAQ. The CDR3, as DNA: TGTGCCAGCAGCTTAGGACTAGCGGCCCCCTCCGAGCAGTACTTC. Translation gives CASSLGLAAPSEQYF.